This T cell receptor beta chain came from a study of T-cell reconstitution after alpha-beta-depleted transplantation in children. Notes on the study in general: Alpha-beta T cells present about two months after transplant were reported to originate from several hundred expanded graft clones.

This clonotype was detected a few times. Its antigen is not identified. The TCRbeta library was prepared with unique molecular identifiers. TCRdb re-derived calls from the PCR reads in MiXCR, one entry per CDR3 protein. This table has about 210,000 distinct CDR3 sequences, more than 15% appearing once. This CDR3 is 15 amino acids long. V lost 4 bases to trimming and J lost 1 base, with 13 bases between them. Germline loops: CDR1 KGHSH, CDR2 LQKENI. The rearrangement uses TRBV18 and TRBJ1-2; D is unclear. The TCR originated in a male patient between 2 and 10 years old who had a stem cell transplant for acute lymphoblastic leukemia, so the T cells may come from the graft donor. The input for sequencing was PBMCs, mostly from graft donor cells, taken 360 days after TCRalphabeta/CD19-depleted stem cell transplant. The CDR3 region has the DNA TGTGCCAGCTCACTAACGGCAAGCCTTAACTATGGCTACACCTTC. Amino acid sequence: CASSLTASLNYGYTF. Together with reference TRBV18 and TRBJ1-2, the CDR3 gives the full variable domain: NAGVMQNPRHLVRRRGQEARLRCSPMKGHSHVYWYRQLPEEGLKFMVYLQKENIIDESGMPKERFSAEFPKEGPSILRIQQVVRGDSAAYFCASSLTASLNYGYTFGSGTRLTVV.